The 8 T cell receptor beta chains listed next were all sequenced from one sample in a study of T cell responses to AZD1222 COVID-19 vaccine. Only in-frame clones appear in the TCRdb table, and some are missing; sequencing was by immunoSEQ multiplex PCR. The table has around 100,000 clones, around 83% seen once. The sequenced sample was peripheral blood, obtained on day 0 of AZD1222 vaccination. The receptors stem from an adult in good health.

The chain has TRBV6-5 and TRBJ1-5; 8 bases are a match to TRBD1. The germline V gene has CDR1 MNHEY and CDR2 SVGAGI. The CDR3 loop spans 14 amino acids. The trim removed 6 bases at V and 6 bases at J, leaving 7 bases unmatched. CDR3 protein: CASSLDRGSQPQHF. In DNA form, the CDR3 reads TGTGCCAGCAGCCTCGACAGGGGATCTCAGCCCCAGCATTTT.

CDR3 in amino acids: CASSKRTGLAEAGPYNEQFF. In nucleotides, the CDR3 is TGTGCCAGTAGCAAGCGTACGGGACTAGCGGAAGCGGGCCCCTACAATGAGCAGTTCTTC. V is TRBV19 and J is TRBJ2-1; the match to TRBD2 covers 11 bases. The germline V gene encodes CDR1 LNHDA and CDR2 SQIVND (reference sequence). Trimming took 6 bases from V and 2 from J; bases not matched to a gene: 18. The CDR3 extends over 20 amino acids.

CDR3 coding DNA: TGCAGCGTTGGACGGATTAACACTGAAGCTTTCTTT. Protein: CSVGRINTEAFF. The J gene is TRBJ1-1, the V gene TRBV29-1; D is ambiguous. CDR1 and CDR2 from the germline V gene are SQVTM and ANQGSEA. This CDR3 contains 12 residues. V dropped 4 bases and J dropped 2 bases, with 8 bases sitting between them.

The genes are TRBV20-1 and TRBJ1-4, with D possibly being TRBD1 (5 bases). Germline-derived CDR1 and CDR2 are DFQATT and SNEGSKA (reference sequence). V was clipped by 3 bases and J by 9 bases, with 8 bases between them. This CDR3 has 11 residues. In DNA, the CDR3 is TGCAGTGCTAGGCAGGGCCAAAAACTGTTTTTT. Residues: CSARQGQKLFF.

The rearrangement uses TRBV10-3 and TRBJ1-1; maybe TRBD1 (6 bases). Trimming removed 3 bases at V and 5 bases at J, with 13 bases between. This CDR3 has 14 residues. CDR1 and CDR2 from the germline V gene are ENHRY and SYGVKD. The CDR3 sequence: CAISDGTRTTEAFF. The CDR3 DNA is TGTGCCATCAGTGATGGGACACGGACGACTGAAGCTTTCTTT.

The chain joins TRBV7-2 to TRBJ2-1, with TRBD1 matching over 7 bases. This CDR3 is 15 amino acids long. The ends lost 4 bases at V and 0 bases at J; junction bases unmatched: 3. CDR1 and CDR2 (germline): SGHTA, FQGNSA. CDR3 sequence reads: CASSSDRASYNEQFF. CDR3 sequence (DNA): TGTGCCAGCAGCTCTGACAGGGCCTCCTACAATGAGCAGTTCTTC.

This chain joins TRBV2 and TRBJ1-5, with a tentative D call TRBD1 (6 bases). CDR3 length: 15 amino acids. V lost 4 bases and J lost 1, with 11 bases in between. Germline V gene lookup returns CDR1 SNHLY and CDR2 FYNNEI. The CDR3 loop is CASSAGVRSNQPQHF. CDR3 nucleotides: TGTGCCAGCAGTGCAGGGGTCCGAAGCAATCAGCCCCAGCATTTT.

The V gene is TRBV7-6, the J gene TRBJ2-1; the D gene could be TRBD1 or TRBD2 (8 bases each). This CDR3 has 19 amino acids. In germline, CDR1 is SGHVS, CDR2 FNYEAQ. V lost 5 bases to trimming and J lost 7 bases, with 30 bases between them. The CDR3 spells CASSRTGSFRGRSNNEQFF. CDR3 nucleotides: TGTGCCAGCAGCCGGACAGGGTCGTTTCGCGGGAGGTCCAATAATGAGCAGTTCTTC.